This T cell receptor beta chain was captured in a study of cytomegalovirus exposure and HLA in healthy donors. Turning to the study itself: T cells numbering about 200 million yielded fewer than 140 million unique TCR beta sequences in an earlier analysis. Study outcomes and limitations: Investigators reported around 150 TCR beta chains as tied to cytomegalovirus. HLA-A and HLA-B allele assignments for most subjects were reportedly predicted accurately using TCR beta sequences.

Healthy bone marrow donors made up the donor group. Note on this clone: Its antigen is unknown.

Germline V CDR1 and CDR2: LNHDA, SQIVND (reference sequence). This CDR3 comprises 14 residues. V gave up 7 bases and J gave up 8 bases, with 17 bases separating them. The PCR used 60 Vbeta and 13 Jbeta primers. Profiled with immunoSEQ multiplex PCR; TCRdb holds only in-frame clones, not every one. The table has about 100,000 clones, under 85% seen once. This TCR derives from a woman aged 40 to 50 in good health and CMV-seronegative. The chain has TRBV19 and TRBJ1-4, with D possibly TRBD1 on 6 matching bases. The sequenced sample consisted of PBMCs. CDR3 sequence: CASTPDRTGEKLFF. In DNA form, the CDR3 reads TGTGCCAGTACCCCGGACAGAACAGGGGAAAAACTGTTTTTT.